This entry lists 2 T cell receptor beta chains sequenced from one sample in a study of blood T cell repertoires in COVID-19. Generated by immunoSEQ multiplex PCR, the TCRdb table keeps only in-frame clones and is missing some. The table includes about 140,000 clones, 85% to 90% detected once. Sequencing input: peripheral blood. The receptors shown here come from an elderly woman with acute or convalescent COVID-19.

The count of this clone is one. The CDR3 region has the DNA TGCGCCAGCAGCCAAGATATAAGGACAGGGGGGAATGAAAAACTGTTTTTT. Amino acid sequence: CASSQDIRTGGNEKLFF. V is TRBV4-1 and J is TRBJ1-4; TRBD1 matches at 10 bases. The germline gives CDR1 MGHRA, CDR2 YSYEKL. This CDR3 region has 17 residues. J gave up 5 bases and V 0 bases, and 6 bases lay outside the gene matches.

The chain carries TRBV2 and TRBJ1-5, with D unresolved. Germline-derived CDR1 and CDR2 are SNHLY and FYNNEI. CDR3 length equals 13 residues. The V end was cut by 6 bases, the J end by 10 bases, with 16 bases between. The CDR3 sequence is CASSPQPGKPQHF. The CDR3 nucleotides are TGTGCCAGCAGCCCCCAACCGGGTAAACCCCAGCATTTT.